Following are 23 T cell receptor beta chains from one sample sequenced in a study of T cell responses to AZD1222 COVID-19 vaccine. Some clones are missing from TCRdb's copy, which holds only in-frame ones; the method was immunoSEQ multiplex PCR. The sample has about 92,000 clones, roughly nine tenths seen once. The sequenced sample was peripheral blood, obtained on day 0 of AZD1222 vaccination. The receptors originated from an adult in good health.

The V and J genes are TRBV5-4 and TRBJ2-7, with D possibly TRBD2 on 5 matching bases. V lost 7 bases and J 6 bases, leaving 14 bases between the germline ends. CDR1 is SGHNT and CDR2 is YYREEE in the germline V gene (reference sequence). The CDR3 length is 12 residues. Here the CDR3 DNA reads TGTGCCAGCGGGTTAGTCGAGGGCGAGCAGTACTTC. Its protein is CASGLVEGEQYF. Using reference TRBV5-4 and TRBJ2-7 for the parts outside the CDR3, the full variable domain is ETGVTQSPTHLIKTRGQQVTLRCSSQSGHNTVSWYQQALGQGPQFIFQYYREEENGRGNFPPRFSGLQFPNYSSELNVNALELDDSALYLCASGLVEGEQYFGPGTRLTVT.

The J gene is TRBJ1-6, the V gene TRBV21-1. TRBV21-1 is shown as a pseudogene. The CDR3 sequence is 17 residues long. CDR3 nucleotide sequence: TGTGCCAGCAGCCCTCCGGGGGAAAGCTCCTATAATTCACCCCTCCACTTT. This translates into CASSPPGESSYNSPLHF.

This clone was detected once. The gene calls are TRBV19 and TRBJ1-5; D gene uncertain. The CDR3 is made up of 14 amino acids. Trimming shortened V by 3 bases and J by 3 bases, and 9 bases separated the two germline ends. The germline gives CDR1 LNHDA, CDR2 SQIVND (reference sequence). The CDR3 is CASSMLQPNQPQHF. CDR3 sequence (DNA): TGTGCCAGTAGTATGTTACAGCCCAATCAGCCCCAGCATTTT.

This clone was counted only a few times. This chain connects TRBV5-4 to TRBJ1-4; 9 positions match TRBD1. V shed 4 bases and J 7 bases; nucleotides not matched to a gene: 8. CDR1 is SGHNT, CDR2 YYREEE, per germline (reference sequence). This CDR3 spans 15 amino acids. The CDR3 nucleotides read TGTGCCAGCAGCAGACAGGGGGAAGTGATTGAAAAACTGTTTTTT. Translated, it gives CASSRQGEVIEKLFF.

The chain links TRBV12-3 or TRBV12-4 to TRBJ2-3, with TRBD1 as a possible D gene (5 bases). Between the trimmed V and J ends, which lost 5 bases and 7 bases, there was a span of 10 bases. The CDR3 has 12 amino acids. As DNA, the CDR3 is TGTGCCAGCAGTGAGCAGGGTTATACGCAGTATTTT. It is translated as CASSEQGYTQYF.

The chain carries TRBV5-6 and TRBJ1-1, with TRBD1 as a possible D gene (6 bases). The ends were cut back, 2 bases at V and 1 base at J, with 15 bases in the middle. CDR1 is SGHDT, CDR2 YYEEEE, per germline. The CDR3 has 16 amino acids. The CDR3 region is CASSFRGAGWNTEAFF. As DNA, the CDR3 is TGTGCCAGCAGCTTTCGGGGGGCTGGATGGAACACTGAAGCTTTCTTT.

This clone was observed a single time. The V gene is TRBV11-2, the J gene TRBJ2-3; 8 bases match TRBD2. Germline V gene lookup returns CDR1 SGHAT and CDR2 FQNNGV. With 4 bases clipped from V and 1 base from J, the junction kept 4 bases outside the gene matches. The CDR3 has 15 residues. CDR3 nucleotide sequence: TGTGCCAGCAGCTCCCTAGCGGGCCGCACAGATACGCAGTATTTT. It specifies CASSSLAGRTDTQYF.

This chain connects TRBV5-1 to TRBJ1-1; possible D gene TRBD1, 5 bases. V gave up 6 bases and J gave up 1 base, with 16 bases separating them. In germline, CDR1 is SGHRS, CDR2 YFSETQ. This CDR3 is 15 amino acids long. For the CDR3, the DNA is TGCGCCAGCACCCCCAGGGTCGGGCAGAACACTGAAGCTTTCTTT. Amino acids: CASTPRVGQNTEAFF. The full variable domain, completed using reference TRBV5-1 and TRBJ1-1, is KAGVTQTPRYLIKTRGQQVTLSCSPISGHRSVSWYQQTPGQGLQFLFEYFSETQRNKGNFPGRFSGRQFSNSRSEMNVSTLELGDSALYLCASTPRVGQNTEAFFGQGTRLTVV.

For the CDR3, the DNA is TGTGCCAGCAGCCAGGGACTACCGAGCACAGATACGCAGTATTTT. Translated, it gives CASSQGLPSTDTQYF. The rearrangement joins TRBV3-1 (or the pseudogene TRBV3-2) to TRBJ2-3, with TRBD2 matching over 7 bases. CDR3 size: 15 residues. With V trimmed by 3 bases and J by 0 bases, 3 bases remained unmatched. The V gene's germline CDR1 is LGHDT and CDR2 YNNKEL (reference sequence).

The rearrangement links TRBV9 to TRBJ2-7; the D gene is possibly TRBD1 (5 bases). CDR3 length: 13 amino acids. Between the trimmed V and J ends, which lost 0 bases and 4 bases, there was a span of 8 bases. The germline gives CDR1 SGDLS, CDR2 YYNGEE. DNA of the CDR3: TGTGCCAGCAGCGTAGATAAGGGGTACGAGCAGTACTTC. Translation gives CASSVDKGYEQYF.

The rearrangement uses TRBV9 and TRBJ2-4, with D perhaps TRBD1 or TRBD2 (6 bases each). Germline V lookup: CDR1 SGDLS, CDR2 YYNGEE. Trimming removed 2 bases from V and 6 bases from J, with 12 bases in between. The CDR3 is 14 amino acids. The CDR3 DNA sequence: TGTGCCAGCAGCGTCGACAGGCGGGGAAACATTCAGTACTTC. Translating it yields CASSVDRRGNIQYF.

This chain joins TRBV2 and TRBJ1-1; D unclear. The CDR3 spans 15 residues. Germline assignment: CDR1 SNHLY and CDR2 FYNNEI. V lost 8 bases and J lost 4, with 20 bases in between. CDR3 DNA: TGTGCCAGCTTCCGAAACGGGGAGCGGATCACTGAAGCTTTCTTT. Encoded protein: CASFRNGERITEAFF.

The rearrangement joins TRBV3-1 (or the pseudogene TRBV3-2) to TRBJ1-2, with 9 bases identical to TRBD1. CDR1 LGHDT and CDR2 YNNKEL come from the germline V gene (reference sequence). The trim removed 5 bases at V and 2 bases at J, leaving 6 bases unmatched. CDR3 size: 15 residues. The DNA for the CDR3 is TGTGCCAGCAGCGCGTCGGGACAGGGCAACTATGGCTACACCTTC. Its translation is CASSASGQGNYGYTF.

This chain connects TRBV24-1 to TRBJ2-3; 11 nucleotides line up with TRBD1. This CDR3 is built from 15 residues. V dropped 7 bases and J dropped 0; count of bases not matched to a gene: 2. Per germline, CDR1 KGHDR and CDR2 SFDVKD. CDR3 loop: CATRGQGASTDTQYF. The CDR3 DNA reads TGTGCCACCAGAGGACAGGGGGCGAGCACAGATACGCAGTATTTT.

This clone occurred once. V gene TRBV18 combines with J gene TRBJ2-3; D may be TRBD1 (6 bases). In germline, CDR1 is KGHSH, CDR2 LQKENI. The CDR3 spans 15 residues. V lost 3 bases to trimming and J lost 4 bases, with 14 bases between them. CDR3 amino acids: CASSPITPGADTQYF. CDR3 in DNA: TGTGCCAGCTCACCGATCACGCCAGGGGCAGATACGCAGTATTTT.

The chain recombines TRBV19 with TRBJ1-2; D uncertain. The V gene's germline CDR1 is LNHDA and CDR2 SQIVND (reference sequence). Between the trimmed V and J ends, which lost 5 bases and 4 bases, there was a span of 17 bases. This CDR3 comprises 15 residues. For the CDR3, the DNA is TGTGCCAGTAGTGAAACCGGGAAGGGAAGCTATGGCTACACCTTC. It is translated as CASSETGKGSYGYTF.

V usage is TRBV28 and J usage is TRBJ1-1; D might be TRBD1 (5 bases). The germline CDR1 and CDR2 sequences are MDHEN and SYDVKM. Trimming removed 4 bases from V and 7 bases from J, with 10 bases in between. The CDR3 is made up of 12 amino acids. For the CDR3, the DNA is TGTGCCAGCAGTTACAGGCAATATGAAGCTTTCTTT. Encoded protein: CASSYRQYEAFF.

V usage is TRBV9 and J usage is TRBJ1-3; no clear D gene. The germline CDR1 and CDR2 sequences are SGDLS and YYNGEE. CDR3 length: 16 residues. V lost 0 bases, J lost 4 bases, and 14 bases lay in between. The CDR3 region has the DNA TGTGCCAGCAGCGTAGGGGGTGACCCAGTCGGAAACACCATATATTTT. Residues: CASSVGGDPVGNTIYF. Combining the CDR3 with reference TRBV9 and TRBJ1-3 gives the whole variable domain DSGVTQTPKHLITATGQRVTLRCSPRSGDLSVYWYQQSLDQGLQFLIQYYNGEERAKGNILERFSAQQFPDLHSELNLSSLELGDSALYFCASSVGGDPVGNTIYFGEGSWLTVV.

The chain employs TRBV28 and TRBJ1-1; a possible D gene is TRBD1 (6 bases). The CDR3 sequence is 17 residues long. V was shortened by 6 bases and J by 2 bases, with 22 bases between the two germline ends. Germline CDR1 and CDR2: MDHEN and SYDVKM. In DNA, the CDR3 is TGTGCCAGCAGGTTGCCCGGCTTCGGGACAACCAACACTGAAGCTTTCTTT. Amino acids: CASRLPGFGTTNTEAFF.

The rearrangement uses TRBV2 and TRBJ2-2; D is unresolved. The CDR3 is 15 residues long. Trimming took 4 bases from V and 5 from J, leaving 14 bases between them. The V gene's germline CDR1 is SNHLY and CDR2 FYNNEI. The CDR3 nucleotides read TGTGCCAGCAGTGGGGGTTTGTTAGGGACCGGGGAGCTGTTTTTT. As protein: CASSGGLLGTGELFF.

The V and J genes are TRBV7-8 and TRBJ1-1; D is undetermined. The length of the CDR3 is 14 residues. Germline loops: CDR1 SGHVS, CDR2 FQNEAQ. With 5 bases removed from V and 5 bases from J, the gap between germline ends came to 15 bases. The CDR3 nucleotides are TGTGCCAGCAGCCCGCGGAGGGCCGGAACTGAAGCTTTCTTT. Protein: CASSPRRAGTEAFF.

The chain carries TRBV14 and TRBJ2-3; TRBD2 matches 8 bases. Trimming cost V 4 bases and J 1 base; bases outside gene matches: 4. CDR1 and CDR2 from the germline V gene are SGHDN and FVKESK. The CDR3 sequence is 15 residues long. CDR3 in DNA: TGTGCCAGCAGCCTTAAAGCGGGGGGCACAGATACGCAGTATTTT. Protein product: CASSLKAGGTDTQYF.

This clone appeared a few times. The CDR3 DNA reads TGTGCCAGCAGCTTAGATCTAGCGCTGAACACCGGGGAGCTGTTTTTT. Residues: CASSLDLALNTGELFF. V gene TRBV7-9 combines with J gene TRBJ2-2, with D possibly being TRBD2 (6 bases). Trimming left V 1 base short and J 1 base short, with 10 bases between. The CDR3 totals 16 residues. In germline, CDR1 is SEHNR, CDR2 FQNEAQ (reference sequence).